This T cell receptor (beta chain) originates from a study of blood T cell repertoires in COVID-19. At the level of the study: COVID-19 samples from acute and convalescent phases originated in the United States, Italy and Spain. From T cells, B-cell-depleted T cells, or PBMCs came the material, which was cDNA or gDNA.

Authors' analysis steps: Amplification from reference gene primers served as the basis for estimated nucleated cell counts. The assay was immunoSEQ multiplex PCR, and TCRdb's table has in-frame clones only and misses some. V, J and clone size reflect that table, while D and trimming were determined from the DNA. The data show about 45,000 clones, with roughly 80% seen just once and around an eighth held by the top ten. This CDR3 has 14 residues. Germline CDR1 reads MDHEN; CDR2 reads SYDVKM. Losses at the gene ends were 6 bases for V and 0 bases for J; bases not matched to a gene: 4. The chain joins TRBV28 to TRBJ2-7; 8 positions agree with TRBD1. The sequenced material came from peripheral blood. The receptor's source is a human donor in a cohort sampled during active COVID-19. The CDR3 nucleotides read TGTGCCAGCAGGGAGACAGGGGCCTCCTACGAGCAGTACTTC. Translated: CASRETGASYEQYF.